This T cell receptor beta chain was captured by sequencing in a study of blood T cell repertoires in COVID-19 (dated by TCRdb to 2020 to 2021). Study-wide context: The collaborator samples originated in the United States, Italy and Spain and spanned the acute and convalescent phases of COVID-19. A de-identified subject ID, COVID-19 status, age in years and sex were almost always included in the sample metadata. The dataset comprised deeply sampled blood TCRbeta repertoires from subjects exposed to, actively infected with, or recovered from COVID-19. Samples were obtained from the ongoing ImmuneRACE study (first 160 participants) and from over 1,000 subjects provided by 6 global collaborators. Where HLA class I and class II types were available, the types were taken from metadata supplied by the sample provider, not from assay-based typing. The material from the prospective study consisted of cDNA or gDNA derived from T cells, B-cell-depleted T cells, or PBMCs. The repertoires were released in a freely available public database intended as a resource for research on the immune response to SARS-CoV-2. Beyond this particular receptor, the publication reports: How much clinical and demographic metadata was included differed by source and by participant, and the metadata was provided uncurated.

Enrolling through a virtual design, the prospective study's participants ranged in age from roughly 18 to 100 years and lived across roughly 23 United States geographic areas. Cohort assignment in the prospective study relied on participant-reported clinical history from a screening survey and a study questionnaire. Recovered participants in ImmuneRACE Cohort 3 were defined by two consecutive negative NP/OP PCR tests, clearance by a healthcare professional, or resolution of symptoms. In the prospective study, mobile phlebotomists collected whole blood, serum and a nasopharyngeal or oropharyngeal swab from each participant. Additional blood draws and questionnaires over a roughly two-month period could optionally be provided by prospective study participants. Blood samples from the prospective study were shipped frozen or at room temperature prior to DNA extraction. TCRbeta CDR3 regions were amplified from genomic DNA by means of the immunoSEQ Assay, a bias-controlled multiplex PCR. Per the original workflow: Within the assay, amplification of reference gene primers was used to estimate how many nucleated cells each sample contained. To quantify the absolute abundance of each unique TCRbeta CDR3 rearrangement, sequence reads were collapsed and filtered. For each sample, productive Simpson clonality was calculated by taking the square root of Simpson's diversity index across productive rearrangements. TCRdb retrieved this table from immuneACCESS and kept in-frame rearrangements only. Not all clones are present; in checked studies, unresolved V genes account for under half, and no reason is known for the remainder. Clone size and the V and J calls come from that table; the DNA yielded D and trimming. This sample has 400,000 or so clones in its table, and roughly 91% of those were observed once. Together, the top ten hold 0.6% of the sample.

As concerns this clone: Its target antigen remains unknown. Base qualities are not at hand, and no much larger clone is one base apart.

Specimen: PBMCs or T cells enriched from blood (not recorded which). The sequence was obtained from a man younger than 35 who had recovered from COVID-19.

The sequence in DNA is TGCGCCAGCAGCTTGGATGCCGCGGGGGGGCAGAATGAGCAGTTCTTC. Translated, this is CASSLDAAGGQNEQFF. The chain is encoded by TRBV5-1 joined to TRBJ2-1; 9 bases in between match TRBD2. Germline trimming: 0 bases from V, 7 bases from J; junction bases outside gene matches: 8. The CDR3 runs 16 residues from the cysteine to the phenylalanine. Only the CDR3 part of the read is kept: 48 bases, read in frame from the first base. CDR1 and CDR2 (SGHRS, YFSETQ) derive from the germline V gene. With all but the CDR3 taken from the reference TRBV5-1 and TRBJ2-1 genes, the full variable domain is: KAGVTQTPRYLIKTRGQQVTLSCSPISGHRSVSWYQQTPGQGLQFLFEYFSETQRNKGNFPGRFSGRQFSNSRSEMNVSTLELGDSALYLCASSLDAAGGQNEQFFGPGTRLTVL.